These T cell receptor beta chains were read from a single sample in a study of cytomegalovirus exposure and HLA in healthy donors. Generated by immunoSEQ multiplex PCR, the TCRdb table keeps only in-frame clones and is missing some. The top ten hold just over 2.5% of the sample, which has 150,000 to 200,000 clones, 70% to 90% seen once. Sequencing was performed on PBMCs. The receptor source for this set is a man aged 25-45 years in good health and CMV-seropositive. The CDR3 runs from the conserved cysteine through the conserved F or W. The D gene is left open where the match is weak. The size field is filled for only some rows; it gives once, few, many or a size class.

clone_size: NA
d_call: TRBD1
j_call: TRBJ1-5
v_call: TRBV6-1
cdr3_aa: CASSPTGGNQPQHF
cdr3_nt: TGTGCCAGCAGCCCGACAGGGGGTAATCAGCCCCAGCATTTT

clone_size: few
d_call: TRBD1
j_call: TRBJ1-5
v_call: TRBV7-8
cdr3_aa: CASSSQGQGNQPQHF
cdr3_nt: TGTGCCAGCAGCTCACAGGGGCAGGGCAATCAGCCCCAGCATTTT

clone_size: NA
d_call: TRBD2
j_call: TRBJ2-1
v_call: TRBV7-8
cdr3_aa: CASSLGGGTSGSREQFF
cdr3_nt: TGTGCCAGCAGCTTAGGGGGTGGGACTAGCGGGAGTCGGGAGCAGTTCTTC

clone_size: NA
d_call: TRBD1
j_call: TRBJ2-6
v_call: TRBV15
cdr3_aa: CATSRVGQALSSGANVLTF
cdr3_nt: TGTGCCACCAGCAGAGTAGGACAGGCCCTTTCCTCTGGGGCCAACGTCCTGACTTTC

clone_size: NA
d_call: NA
j_call: TRBJ2-7
v_call: TRBV18
cdr3_aa: CASSPRLTEQYF
cdr3_nt: TGTGCCAGCTCACCGCGACTTACCGAGCAGTACTTC

clone_size: NA
d_call: TRBD1
j_call: TRBJ1-2
v_call: TRBV19
cdr3_aa: CASSARKGQGRAFNYGYTF
cdr3_nt: TGTGCCAGTAGCGCCCGAAAGGGACAGGGAAGGGCGTTTAACTATGGCTACACCTTC

clone_size: NA
d_call: TRBD2
j_call: TRBJ2-2
v_call: TRBV11-3
cdr3_aa: CASSLGGGTGELFF
cdr3_nt: TGTGCCAGCAGCTTAGGGGGGGGCACCGGGGAGCTGTTTTTT

clone_size: NA
d_call: NA
j_call: TRBJ2-2
v_call: TRBV4-3
cdr3_aa: CASSRSRTGELFF
cdr3_nt: TGCGCCAGCAGCCGTAGCCGCACCGGGGAGCTGTTTTTT

clone_size: NA
d_call: NA
j_call: TRBJ2-1
v_call: TRBV29-1
cdr3_aa: CSVLYNEQFF
cdr3_nt: TGCAGCGTGTTATACAATGAGCAGTTCTTC

clone_size: NA
d_call: NA
j_call: TRBJ2-5
v_call: TRBV5-1
cdr3_aa: CASSFSGGEETQYF
cdr3_nt: TGCGCCAGCAGCTTTTCGGGGGGCGAGGAGACCCAGTACTTC